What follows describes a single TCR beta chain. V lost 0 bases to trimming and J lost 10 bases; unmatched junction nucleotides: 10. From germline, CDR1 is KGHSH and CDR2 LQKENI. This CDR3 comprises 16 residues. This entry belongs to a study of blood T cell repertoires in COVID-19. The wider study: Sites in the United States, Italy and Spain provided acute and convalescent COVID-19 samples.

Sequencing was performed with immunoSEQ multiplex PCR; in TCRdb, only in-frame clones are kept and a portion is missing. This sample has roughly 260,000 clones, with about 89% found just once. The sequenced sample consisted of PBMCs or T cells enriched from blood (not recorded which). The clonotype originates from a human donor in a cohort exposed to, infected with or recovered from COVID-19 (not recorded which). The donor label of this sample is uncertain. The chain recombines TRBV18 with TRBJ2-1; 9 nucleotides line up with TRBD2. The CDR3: CASSPPQRGAHPEQFF. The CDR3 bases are TGTGCCAGCTCACCACCTCAGCGGGGGGCCCACCCAGAGCAGTTCTTC.